These 4 T cell receptor beta chains came from one sample sequenced in a study of cytomegalovirus exposure and HLA in healthy donors. This PCR relied on a set of 60 Vbeta primers and 13 Jbeta primers. Clones were read by immunoSEQ multiplex PCR, and TCRdb kept only the in-frame ones, dropping some. The table shows 120,000 or so clones, with about four fifths occurring only once. The sample comprised PBMCs. The source is a human donor in good health.

V usage is TRBV27 and J usage is TRBJ1-6; 9 bases map to TRBD1. The trim removed 6 bases at V and 7 bases at J, leaving 16 bases unmatched. CDR3 size: 18 residues. Germline-derived CDR1 and CDR2 are MNHEY and SMNVEV (reference sequence). The CDR3 is CASRLKTYPGQGNSPLHF. CDR3 coding DNA: TGTGCCAGCAGACTTAAGACCTATCCGGGACAGGGAAATTCACCCCTCCACTTT.

The V and J genes are TRBV5-4 and TRBJ1-2; TRBD1 matches at 9 bases. The trim removed 4 bases at V and 8 bases at J, leaving 12 bases unmatched. The CDR3 length is 15 residues. From germline, CDR1 is SGHNT and CDR2 YYREEE (reference sequence). CDR3 sequence reads: CASSGGGQGAAGYTF. The CDR3 DNA is TGTGCCAGCAGCGGGGGGGGACAGGGAGCTGCCGGCTACACCTTC. Complete variable domain (other parts from reference TRBV5-4 and TRBJ1-2): ETGVTQSPTHLIKTRGQQVTLRCSSQSGHNTVSWYQQALGQGPQFIFQYYREEENGRGNFPPRFSGLQFPNYSSELNVNALELDDSALYLCASSGGGQGAAGYTFGSGTRLTVV.

The V and J genes are TRBV7-9 and TRBJ2-5, with 8 positions matching TRBD1. V was pared by 2 bases and J by 0 bases, with 2 bases of the junction left unmatched. The CDR3 has 15 amino acids. Germline lookup yields CDR1 SEHNR and CDR2 FQNEAQ (reference sequence). The CDR3 coding sequence is TGTGCCAGCAGCTTATGGACAGGGTACCAAGAGACCCAGTACTTC. Protein sequence: CASSLWTGYQETQYF. Together with reference TRBV7-9 and TRBJ2-5, the CDR3 gives the full variable domain: DTGVSQNPRHKITKRGQNVTFRCDPISEHNRLYWYRQTLGQGPEFLTYFQNEAQLEKSRLLSDRFSAERPKGSFSTLEIQRTEQGDSAMYLCASSLWTGYQETQYFGPGTRLLVL.

The V gene is TRBV10-1, the J gene TRBJ2-3, with 7 positions matching TRBD2. The V segment lost 2 bases and the J segment 1 base; nucleotides outside the gene matches: 6. The CDR3 contains 16 residues. Germline CDR1 is WNHNN and CDR2 is SYGVQD (reference sequence). This CDR3 reads CASSERLAGGTDTQYF. CDR3 in DNA: TGCGCCAGCAGTGAGCGACTGGCGGGGGGCACAGATACGCAGTATTTT.